The 20 T cell receptor beta chains below all came from one sample that was sequenced in a study of shared clonotypes between healthy human individuals. Produced via immunoSEQ multiplex PCR; TCRdb's table is partial and in-frame only. The data contain more than 400,000 clones, over 70% of them seen just once; the ten biggest clones take up approximately 11%. Sample: PBMCs. The origin of the receptors is a woman between 35 and 50 years old in good health. Some clones in this sample may be carry-over from other donors' samples.

The table lists this clone with a few counts. The CDR3 reads CAWSLRGGWREQYF. CDR3 DNA sequence: TGTGCCTGGAGCCTCCGTGGGGGTTGGCGCGAGCAGTACTTC. This chain uses TRBV30 with TRBJ2-7, with D perhaps TRBD1 or TRBD2 (5 bases each). V lost 3 bases and J 6 bases, leaving 18 bases between the germline ends. Germline V CDR1 and CDR2: GTSNPN, SVGIG (reference sequence). The CDR3 sequence is 14 residues long.

CDR3 in amino acids: CASSLAPSRWETQYF. CDR3 nucleotides: TGTGCCAGCAGCTTAGCCCCTAGCCGTTGGGAGACCCAGTACTTC. The V and J genes are TRBV11-2 and TRBJ2-5; possibly TRBD2 for D (5 bases). Germline loops: CDR1 SGHAT, CDR2 FQNNGV. V gave up 1 base and J gave up 5 bases, with 14 bases separating them. The CDR3 loop spans 15 amino acids.

In regard to this clone: A much larger clone differs from this one at a single base, so this may be a read error. This likely comes from a read error, as the CDR3 has no conserved phenylalanine or tryptophan at its end. The gene calls are TRBV30 and TRBJ1-6; 10 positions agree with TRBD1. The CDR3 sequence is 16 residues long. Germline V gives CDR1 GTSNPN, CDR2 SVGIG (reference sequence). V lost 1 base to trimming and J lost 7 bases; unmatched junction nucleotides: 7. Written as DNA, the CDR3 is TGTGCCTGGAGTGAAATACCGGGACAGGGGAATTCACCCCTCCACTCT. Encoded protein: CAWSEIPGQGNSPLHS.

The chain couples TRBV6-6 to TRBJ2-3; tentatively, D is TRBD1 (6 bases). This CDR3 has 16 amino acids. The V end lost 2 bases, the J end lost 4 bases, and 16 bases lay between the germline ends. Germline loops: CDR1 MNHNY, CDR2 SVGAGI (reference sequence). The CDR3, as DNA: TGTGCCAGCAGTTACCCCAGGGGTGCTTCGGCAGATACGCAGTATTTT. Its translation: CASSYPRGASADTQYF.

This chain joins TRBV5-4 and TRBJ1-1; D may be TRBD1 (6 bases). Trimming pared 4 bases from V and 1 base from J, leaving 11 bases between. The CDR3 consists of 14 residues. Germline V gene data show CDR1 as SGHNT and CDR2 as YYREEE (reference sequence). The CDR3: CASSPTGQNTEAFF. CDR3 sequence (DNA): TGTGCCAGCAGCCCGACGGGACAGAACACTGAAGCTTTCTTT.

The chain employs TRBV5-6 and TRBJ1-2; D is uncertain. Per the germline V gene, CDR1 is SGHDT and CDR2 is YYEEEE. CDR3 size: 12 residues. V dropped 3 bases and J dropped 4 bases, with 7 bases sitting between them. CDR3: CASSSPTYGYTF. CDR3 coding DNA: TGTGCCAGCAGCTCCCCTACCTATGGCTACACCTTC.

CDR3 region: CASSPSGTSYEQYF. CDR3 nucleotides: TGTGCCAGCAGCCCTAGCGGAACCAGCTACGAGCAGTACTTC. The V call is TRBV7-8, the J call TRBJ2-7, with 7 nucleotides matching TRBD2. The V gene's germline CDR1 is SGHVS and CDR2 FQNEAQ. The CDR3 loop spans 14 amino acids. The trim removed 5 bases at V and 3 bases at J, leaving 7 bases unmatched.

The V call is TRBV18, the J call TRBJ2-5, with 8 positions matching TRBD1. Germline CDR1 and CDR2: KGHSH and LQKENI. This CDR3 region has 13 residues. Germline trimming cut 4 bases from V and 2 bases from J; bases unmatched to any gene: 0. CDR3 loop: CASSRDRQETQYF. The DNA of the CDR3 is TGTGCCAGCTCACGGGACAGGCAAGAGACCCAGTACTTC.

The chain has TRBV28 and TRBJ2-3; tentatively, D is TRBD2 (6 bases). The CDR3 is 13 amino acids. Germline V gene sequence: CDR1 MDHEN, CDR2 SYDVKM. V gave up 8 bases and J gave up 8 bases, with 17 bases separating them. CDR3 sequence: CASLATISFTQYF. DNA of the CDR3: TGTGCCAGCCTAGCGACAATATCGTTTACGCAGTATTTT.

This rearrangement joins TRBV7-2 to TRBJ2-7, with 8 bases lining up with TRBD2. Germline CDR1 reads SGHTA; CDR2 reads FQGNSA. The V and J ends lost 1 base and 1 base, in that order; junction bases with no gene match: 6. The CDR3 covers 16 residues. CDR3 bases: TGTGCCAGCAGCTTAGATCGTGAGCGGGGGTCCTACGAGCAGTACTTC. It specifies CASSLDRERGSYEQYF. The entire variable domain, with the rest obtained from reference TRBV7-2 and TRBJ2-7, is as follows: GAGVSQSPSNKVTEKGKDVELRCDPISGHTALYWYRQSLGQGLEFLIYFQGNSAPDKSGLPSDRFSAERTGGSVSTLTIQRTQQEDSAVYLCASSLDRERGSYEQYFGPGTRLTVT.

The J gene is TRBJ1-5, the V gene TRBV30; D unresolved. CDR1 and CDR2 (germline): GTSNPN, SVGIG (reference sequence). The length of the CDR3 is 16 residues. Trimming left V 1 base short and J 0 bases short, with 13 bases between. In nucleotides, the CDR3 is TGTGCCTGGAGTGGAGGAGACGGGAATAGCAATCAGCCCCAGCATTTT. It translates to CAWSGGDGNSNQPQHF.

On this clone: A far larger clone is one nucleotide away, so this likely arose from a read error. The J gene is TRBJ1-5, the V gene TRBV30; the D gene is possibly TRBD1 (5 bases). The germline V gene has CDR1 GTSNPN and CDR2 SVGIG (reference sequence). The CDR3 consists of 15 residues. V was pared by 0 bases and J by 6 bases, with 15 bases between. The CDR3 region is CAWSVGAVGGQPQHF. The CDR3 bases are TGTGCCTGGAGTGTCGGGGCAGTGGGCGGTCAGCCCCAGCATTTT.

The V call is TRBV2, the J call TRBJ2-7, with 9 bases fitting TRBD2. V lost 6 bases, J lost 2 bases, and 11 bases stayed unmatched. Germline V gene lookup returns CDR1 SNHLY and CDR2 FYNNEI. There are 16 residues in the CDR3. The CDR3 is CASSPWTSATTYEQYF. CDR3 DNA sequence: TGTGCCAGCAGCCCCTGGACTAGCGCGACGACCTACGAGCAGTACTTC.

The chain links TRBV7-6 to TRBJ2-5; 8 bases line up with TRBD2. The length of the CDR3 is 16 residues. CDR1 is SGHVS, CDR2 FNYEAQ, per germline. The V gene end was trimmed by 3 bases and the J gene end by 5 bases; junction bases not matched to a gene: 11. In DNA form, the CDR3 reads TGTGCCAGCAGCTTCTTGGAAAGGCCGGGGGGGGAGACCCAGTACTTC. This sequence encodes CASSFLERPGGETQYF.

This clone was seen ten or more times. The same CDR3 also results from other DNA sequences found in this sample. The chain has TRBV5-8 and TRBJ1-6; D remains unclear. V lost 3 bases, J lost 10 bases, and 17 bases lay in between. Germline CDR1 and CDR2: SGHTS and YDEGEE. This CDR3 contains 15 residues. The CDR3 DNA sequence: TGTGCCAGCAGCTCCCGGTCGGTGCGCCAGTCACCCCTCCACTTT. Protein product: CASSSRSVRQSPLHF. Full variable domain (outside the CDR3, taken from reference TRBV5-8 and TRBJ1-6): EAGVTQSPTHLIKTRGQQATLRCSPISGHTSVYWYQQALGLGLQFLLWYDEGEERNRGNFPPRFSGRQFPNYSSELNVNALELEDSALYLCASSSRSVRQSPLHFGNGTRLTVT.

This sequence joins TRBV5-1 and TRBJ2-1; 9 bases map to TRBD2. The CDR3 covers 15 residues. Per germline, CDR1 SGHRS and CDR2 YFSETQ. With V trimmed by 7 bases and J by 0 bases, 5 bases remained unmatched. In nucleotides, the CDR3 is TGCGCCAGCGGAAGTAGCGGGAGCTCCTACAATGAGCAGTTCTTC. Encoded protein: CASGSSGSSYNEQFF.

The chain couples TRBV28 to TRBJ1-1; 9 positions agree with TRBD1. V lost 6 bases and J lost 4; bases outside the gene matches: 12. The CDR3 contains 16 residues. Germline CDR1 and CDR2: MDHEN and SYDVKM. The CDR3 loop reads CASRGRGGTGTTEAFF. CDR3 bases: TGTGCCAGCAGAGGGCGAGGAGGGACAGGGACCACTGAAGCTTTCTTT.

Details on this clone: Since a far larger clone is one base different, this is likely a read error. The V and J genes are TRBV6-6 and TRBJ2-1, with D tentatively TRBD2 (6 bases). V lost 2 bases to trimming and J lost 8 bases, with 10 bases between them. This CDR3 spans 13 amino acids. CDR1 and CDR2 from the germline V gene are MNHNY and SVGAGI (reference sequence). As DNA, the CDR3 is TGTGCCAGCAGTTACCGGGGGTGCTATGAGCAGTTCTTC. Translating it yields CASSYRGCYEQFF.

This clone was found many times. The same CDR3 is also encoded by other DNA sequences in this sample. This chain connects TRBV2 to TRBJ2-2; the D is unclear. V lost 8 bases, J lost 6 bases, and 7 bases lay in between. The length of the CDR3 is 11 residues. Germline CDR1 SNHLY, CDR2 FYNNEI. The DNA of the CDR3 is TGTGCCAGCCTTTATGCCGGGGAGCTGTTTTTT. Amino acids: CASLYAGELFF.

On this clone itself: A single base is all that separates this from a far larger clone, so a read error is likely. The chain has TRBV5-4 and TRBJ1-2, with D possibly matching TRBD1 (6 bases). Per the germline V gene, CDR1 is SGHNT and CDR2 is YYREEE (reference sequence). The ends were cut back, 2 bases at V and 3 bases at J, with 11 bases in the middle. The CDR3 is 14 residues long. The chain's CDR3 is CASSFGYRDYGYTF. The CDR3 DNA is TGTGCCAGCAGCTTCGGGTACAGGGACTATGGCTACACCTTC.